This T cell receptor beta chain is from a study of shared clonotypes between healthy human individuals. Only in-frame clones appear in the TCRdb table, and some are missing; sequencing was by immunoSEQ multiplex PCR. The table has roughly 2,500,000 clones, roughly 93% seen once; the top ten hold 0.36%. The ends were cut back, 3 bases at V and 1 base at J, with 12 bases in the middle. CDR3 length equals 15 residues. Germline loops: CDR1 MDHEN, CDR2 SYDVKM. The chain recombines TRBV28 with TRBJ2-5, with a weak D call TRBD2 (5 bases). This TCR was recovered from a young man in good health. Some clones in this sample may be carry-over from other donors' samples. The specimen sequenced was naive CD4+ T cells from PBMCs. Subset noted: CD45RA+ positively selected. CDR3 sequence reads: CASSFLRLTQETQYF. CDR3 nucleotides: TGTGCCAGCAGTTTCCTTCGACTAACCCAAGAGACCCAGTACTTC.